This T cell receptor beta chain was profiled in a study of CD8+ T cells in alopecia areata. Findings and caveats of the study: Besides other cells, scalp samples also yield sequences of resident alphabeta T cells from normal skin.

For this clone: The antigen remains unidentified.

The germline V gene has CDR1 SQVTM and CDR2 ANQGSEA. The CDR3 has 13 amino acids. The germline V and J ends were trimmed by 5 bases and 6 bases, with 13 bases remaining between them. cDNA reverse transcribed from extracted RNA served as the sequencing template. This table comes from immunoSEQ multiplex PCR, and its TCRdb copy is limited to in-frame clones, with some not included. Of roughly 120,000 clones listed, about 61% were seen once; the top ten hold approximately 2.6%. Specimen: CD4+ T cells sorted from blood. This TCR came from a human donor in good health. The chain is built from TRBV29-1 and TRBJ2-2, with a weak D call TRBD1 (6 bases). CDR3 in DNA: TGCAGCGTTCGACAGGTCGGGGCCGGGGAGCTGTTTTTT. It is translated as CSVRQVGAGELFF.